The 28 T cell receptor beta chains presented below share a single source sample, sequenced in a study of T cells after yellow fever vaccination. Via MiXCR, TCRdb re-called the 5' RACE reads, giving one row per CDR3 protein. The sample holds about 580,000 distinct CDR3 sequences, about a sixth seen once. Sequenced material: PBMCs, taken about 5 days after the first yellow fever vaccination. The source is a man younger than 35 who received the YFV17D yellow fever vaccine.

This clonotype was seen more than once but under ten times. The junction differs from germline at one of its ends, possibly a read error. The rearrangement links TRBV7-2 to TRBJ1-1; the D gene is possibly TRBD1 (5 bases). CDR1 is SGHTA and CDR2 is FQGNSA in the germline V gene. The CDR3 has 13 residues. CDR3: CASSWDVNAEAFF. CDR3 coding DNA: TGTGCCAGCAGCTGGGACGTGAACGCTGAAGCTTTCTTT. The full variable domain, in which reference TRBV7-2 and TRBJ1-1 provide the parts outside the CDR3, is GAGVSQSPSNKVTEKGKDVELRCDPISGHTALYWYRQSLGQGLEFLIYFQGNSAPDKSGLPSDRFSAERTGGSVSTLTIQRTQQEDSAVYLCASSWDVNAEAFFGQGTRLTVV.

Comments on this clonotype: Likely a read error: the CDR3 ends without its conserved phenylalanine or tryptophan. The DNA is omitted, as the CDR3 cannot be located on it reliably, and the CDR3 follows TCRdb's listing. The chain is built from TRBV5-4 and TRBJ2-5. Germline CDR1 is SGHNT and CDR2 is YYREEE (reference sequence). Including both end residues, the CDR3 is 9 amino acids long. CDR3 sequence reads: CASSCPTRL.

This clonotype was recorded many times. V usage is TRBV7-3 and J usage is TRBJ2-5; 15 positions agree with TRBD2. J gave up 5 bases and V 3 bases, and 1 base lay outside the gene matches. Germline V CDR1 and CDR2: SGHTA, FQGTGA. The CDR3 extends over 15 amino acids. In DNA, the CDR3 is TGTGCCAGCAGCTTCGGGACTAGCGGGGGGGAGACCCAGTACTTC. Its translation: CASSFGTSGGETQYF.

The V and J genes are TRBV6-5 and TRBJ1-6; D gene unclear. The CDR3 covers 13 residues. In germline, CDR1 is MNHEY, CDR2 SVGAGI. Trimming pared 8 bases from V and 8 bases from J, leaving 13 bases between. The CDR3 loop reads CASGWGSDSPLHF. CDR3 bases: TGTGCCAGCGGTTGGGGATCCGATTCACCCCTCCACTTT.

The table lists this clonotype with a few counts. This chain links TRBV12-3 or TRBV12-4 with TRBJ2-7; the D call may be TRBD1 or TRBD2 (6 bases each). V gave up 2 bases and J gave up 1 base, with 15 bases separating them. The CDR3 sequence is 16 residues long. The CDR3 nucleotides read TGTGCCAGCAGTTTAATCCCGGGGGCGGGTTCCTACGAGCAGTACTTC. It is translated as CASSLIPGAGSYEQYF.

The V and J genes are TRBV27 and TRBJ1-6, with 8 bases matching TRBD1. V lost 4 bases, J lost 6 bases, and 5 bases stayed unmatched. The CDR3 has 15 amino acids. Germline loops: CDR1 MNHEY, CDR2 SMNVEV (reference sequence). CDR3 protein: CASSYSGGPNSPLHF. The CDR3, as DNA: TGTGCCAGCAGTTATTCAGGGGGCCCTAATTCACCCCTCCACTTT.

This clonotype was seen a handful of times. The V and J genes are TRBV7-9 and TRBJ1-1; D is unclear. Trimming shortened V by 5 bases and J by 12 bases, and 16 bases separated the two germline ends. Germline CDR1 and CDR2: SEHNR and FQNEAQ (reference sequence). The CDR3 is 12 amino acids. DNA for the CDR3: TGTGCCAGCAGCCTTTCTGGGAGGTGGTCTTTCTTT. As protein: CASSLSGRWSFF.

In its sample, this clonotype was seen a few times. The chain is built from TRBV21-1 and TRBJ2-7; the DNA was not used to check the table's D call, TRBD1. TRBV21-1 is flagged as a pseudogene. The CDR3 extends over 11 amino acids. This chain's CDR3 is CARRGVYEQYV. The CDR3 region has the DNA TGTGCCAGAAGAGGGGTCTACGAGCAGTACGTC.

The rearrangement joins TRBV5-4 to TRBJ2-2; weak D call: TRBD2 (7 bases). The germline V gene has CDR1 SGHNT and CDR2 YYREEE (reference sequence). The CDR3 totals 15 residues. The V end lost 4 bases, the J end lost 3 bases, and 13 bases lay between the germline ends. DNA of the CDR3: TGTGCCAGCAGCGCCGGGGGGCAGGACACCGGGGAGCTGTTTTTT. It encodes CASSAGGQDTGELFF.

This clonotype was found many times. This chain connects TRBV28 to TRBJ2-1, with D possibly matching TRBD2 (6 bases). V dropped 6 bases and J dropped 9 bases, with 9 bases sitting between them. The CDR3 covers 11 residues. CDR1 MDHEN and CDR2 SYDVKM come from the germline V gene. For the CDR3, the DNA is TGTGCCAGCAGCGAGGGACTTGAGCAGTTCTTC. Its translation is CASSEGLEQFF.

This clonotype was seen a few times. The V and J genes are TRBV5-6 and TRBJ2-3; D ambiguous. This CDR3 comprises 12 residues. Germline V gene lookup returns CDR1 SGHDT and CDR2 YYEEEE. Trimming stripped 4 bases from V and 4 bases from J, with 7 bases between. Here the CDR3 reads CASSRYPDTQYF. CDR3 coding DNA: TGTGCCAGCAGCCGTTACCCAGATACGCAGTATTTT.

The J gene is TRBJ1-5, the V gene TRBV12-3 or TRBV12-4; D not resolved. Deletions cut 2 bases from V and 2 bases from J, with 13 bases between. This CDR3 has 16 amino acids. For the CDR3, the DNA is TGTGCCAGCAGTTTATTCTCGGGGATCGGCAATCAGCCCCAGCATTTT. This encodes CASSLFSGIGNQPQHF.

This clonotype was detected once. The chain uses TRBV12-3 or TRBV12-4 and TRBJ1-5; 8 positions agree with TRBD1. The CDR3 runs to 13 residues. Unmatched junction bases numbered 4, after V lost 8 bases and J lost 4 bases. In nucleotides, the CDR3 is TGTGCCAGCGGACAGGGACAAAATCAGCCCCAGCATTTT. As protein: CASGQGQNQPQHF.

This clonotype was detected only a few times. The chain joins TRBV3-1 to TRBJ2-7; D may be TRBD2 (5 bases). CDR1 is LGHDT and CDR2 is YNNKEL in the germline V gene (reference sequence). CDR3 length equals 13 residues. Trimming pared 0 bases from V and 6 bases from J, leaving 9 bases between. The CDR3 sequence: CASSQEGGGEQYV. DNA of the CDR3: TGTGCCAGCAGCCAAGAAGGCGGAGGCGAGCAGTACGTC.

The chain is built from TRBV24-1 and TRBJ2-5, with D possibly being TRBD2 (6 bases). Looked up from germline, CDR1 is KGHDR and CDR2 is SFDVKD. The ends were cut back, 3 bases at V and 0 bases at J, with 10 bases in the middle. This CDR3 spans 15 amino acids. The CDR3 region is CATSDTRGYQETQYF. The CDR3 DNA sequence: TGTGCCACCAGTGATACACGGGGGTACCAAGAGACCCAGTACTTC.

This clonotype has a handful of counts. V and J are TRBV7-8 and TRBJ2-1; 8 bases fit TRBD2. The CDR3 extends over 16 amino acids. Germline V gives CDR1 SGHVS, CDR2 FQNEAQ. V was clipped by 6 bases and J by 2 bases; unmatched bases: 9. CDR3 residues: CASSLLQRGTYNEQFF. Written as DNA, the CDR3 is TGTGCCAGCAGTTTACTCCAGCGGGGGACCTACAATGAGCAGTTCTTC. Full variable domain (rest looked up from reference TRBV7-8 and TRBJ2-1): GAGVSQSPRYKVAKRGQDVALRCDPISGHVSLFWYQQALGQGPEFLTYFQNEAQLDKSGLPSDRFFAERPEGSVSTLKIQRTQQEDSAVYLCASSLLQRGTYNEQFFGPGTRLTVL.

In its sample, this clonotype was seen a few times. This rearrangement joins TRBV7-9 to TRBJ2-7, with TRBD1 as a possible D gene (5 bases). The ends were cut back, 0 bases at V and 3 bases at J, with 6 bases in the middle. This CDR3 spans 13 amino acids. CDR1 SEHNR and CDR2 FQNEAQ come from the germline V gene (reference sequence). CDR3 coding DNA: TGTGCCAGCAGCTTAGCGGGGCACTACGAGCAGTACGTC. It is translated as CASSLAGHYEQYV.

This clonotype was recorded a few times. CDR3 sequence: CSARDPGVGLEGYTF. In DNA form, the CDR3 reads TGCAGTGCTAGAGATCCGGGTGTGGGGCTGGAGGGCTACACCTTC. The V call is TRBV20-1, the J call TRBJ1-2; TRBD1 might be the D (5 bases). The CDR3 has 15 residues. Germline lookup yields CDR1 DFQATT and CDR2 SNEGSKA (reference sequence). V lost 0 bases, J lost 8 bases, and 19 bases lay in between.

This clonotype was counted ten times or more. The V gene is TRBV6-5, the J gene TRBJ2-5; a possible D gene is TRBD1 (6 bases). CDR3 length equals 14 residues. V lost 1 base, J lost 2 bases, and 8 bases lay in between. The germline CDR1 and CDR2 sequences are MNHEY and SVGAGI. The CDR3 coding sequence is TGTGCCAGCAGTTACTTGGGGGCTCAAGAGACCCAGTACTTC. Translation gives CASSYLGAQETQYF.

The table lists this clonotype with a few counts. The chain recombines TRBV6-2 or TRBV6-3 with TRBJ2-1; D unresolved. CDR3 length: 11 amino acids. Looked up from germline, CDR1 is MNHEY and CDR2 is SVGEGT. Trimming left V 5 bases short and J 15 bases short, with 14 bases between. The CDR3 DNA follows: TGTGCCAGCAGTCTTCTCCAGGTCTGGTTCTTC. This codes for CASSLLQVWFF.

V and J are TRBV7-9 and TRBJ2-3, with a weak D call TRBD2 (6 bases). The V end lost 6 bases, the J end lost 5 bases, and 15 bases lay between the germline ends. The germline V gene has CDR1 SEHNR and CDR2 FQNEAQ (reference sequence). This CDR3 is 14 amino acids long. As DNA, the CDR3 is TGTGCCAGCAGGCCGACTAGTCCCGGAGATACGCAGTATTTT. This codes for CASRPTSPGDTQYF.

In its sample, this clonotype was seen a few times. V and J are TRBV5-1 and TRBJ2-2; D not resolved. CDR1 SGHRS and CDR2 YFSETQ come from the germline V gene. V was trimmed by 1 base and J by 3 bases, leaving 10 bases between them. The CDR3 has 15 residues. The CDR3 DNA follows: TGCGCCAGCAGCTTGCAGGCAGAGCACACCGGGGAGCTGTTTTTT. As protein: CASSLQAEHTGELFF.

Ten or more counts support this clonotype. The chain has TRBV20-1 and TRBJ2-3; D may be TRBD2 (5 bases). This CDR3 spans 16 amino acids. The germline CDR1 and CDR2 sequences are DFQATT and SNEGSKA (reference sequence). Between the trimmed V and J ends, which lost 3 bases and 6 bases, there was a span of 22 bases. As DNA, the CDR3 is TGCAGTGCTAGGGGCTTTCTAGCAAATAGCTCCGATACGCAGTATTTT. Protein sequence: CSARGFLANSSDTQYF.

This clonotype was counted only a few times. The chain joins TRBV5-1 to TRBJ1-2, with D maybe TRBD1 (6 bases). Trimming took 4 bases from V and 6 from J, leaving 16 bases between them. The CDR3 sequence is 14 residues long. CDR1 is SGHRS, CDR2 YFSETQ, per germline. CDR3 nucleotide sequence: TGCGCCAGCAGCCACGATGGTCGACAGGATGGCTACACCTTC. Translating gives CASSHDGRQDGYTF.

V and J are TRBV15 and TRBJ2-3; TRBD1 is a possible D gene (5 bases). The CDR3 contains 15 residues. With 9 bases removed from V and 2 bases from J, the gap between germline ends came to 18 bases. CDR1 is LNHNV and CDR2 is YYDKDF in the germline V gene (reference sequence). The CDR3 DNA is TGTGCCACTAAAACTCACACAGGTCCCACAGATACGCAGTATTTT. Translating gives CATKTHTGPTDTQYF.

The chain is built from TRBV6-5 and TRBJ2-2; TRBD1 matches 7 bases. V dropped 0 bases and J dropped 1; count of bases not matched to a gene: 5. From germline, CDR1 is MNHEY and CDR2 SVGAGI. The CDR3 extends over 17 amino acids. This CDR3 is CASSYSPDRQNTGELFF. The DNA of the CDR3 is TGTGCCAGCAGTTACTCGCCGGACAGGCAGAACACCGGGGAGCTGTTTTTT.

The V and J genes are TRBV5-1 and TRBJ2-1; D may be TRBD2 (6 bases). CDR3 length: 14 amino acids. V lost 4 bases and J lost 7, with 15 bases in between. Germline lookup yields CDR1 SGHRS and CDR2 YFSETQ. The CDR3 loop is CASSKTGTANEQFF. The CDR3 coding sequence is TGCGCCAGCAGCAAAACCGGGACTGCTAATGAGCAGTTCTTC.

This clonotype was found a few times. The V and J genes are TRBV24-1 and TRBJ2-3; the match to TRBD1 covers 7 bases. CDR1 and CDR2 (germline): KGHDR, SFDVKD. The CDR3 extends over 17 amino acids. Trimming removed 3 bases from V and 2 bases from J; junction bases left unmatched: 10. CDR3 nucleotide sequence: TGTGCCACCAGTGATCGGGACAGCGTACTTGCCACAGATACGCAGTATTTT. Amino acid sequence: CATSDRDSVLATDTQYF.